This is a list of T cell receptor beta chains from one sample in a study of cytomegalovirus exposure and HLA in healthy donors. Data came from immunoSEQ multiplex PCR; TCRdb stores just in-frame clones and leaves some out. The sample records around 400,000 clones, about nine tenths being singletons. The sample was PBMCs. The receptors were sampled from a woman under 30 in good health and CMV-seronegative. Both conserved end residues are part of each CDR3.

>TRBJ1-2|TRBV7-9
CASSGGNYGYTF
>TRBJ2-1|TRBV9
CASSPLDPGSEQFF
>TRBJ1-5|TRBV13
CASSLGRGSERQPQHF
>TRBJ2-7|TRBV15
CATSRDGGNGPEQYF
>TRBJ2-4|TRBV6-5
CASSYSSSGKNIQYF
>TRBJ1-5|TRBV5-8
CASSRSVGRQQPQHF
>TRBJ1-1|TRBV6-1
CASSGGGLEAFF
>TRBJ1-2|TRBV27
CASSLGTGGGRYGYTF
>TRBJ2-7|TRBV5-5
CASSLERGLAVSSYEQYF
>TRBJ2-7|TRBV28
CATPREGDYEQYF
>TRBJ1-5|TRBV2
CASSNSGQGFNQPQHF
>TRBJ2-3|TRBV28
CASRGGGRTDTQYF
>TRBJ2-7|TRBV2
CASSLAGGLSYEQYF
>TRBJ2-7|TRBV30
CAWSVHGTGGDEQYF
>TRBJ1-1|TRBV27
CASSRVPGQAMNTEAFF
>TRBJ2-5|TRBV19
CASSIAARQETQYF
>TRBJ1-1|TRBV7-2
CASSLFGGGTEAFF
>TRBJ2-7|TRBV30
CAWSVTGEQYF
>TRBJ2-7|TRBV5-1
CASSPTVPIYSYEQYF
>TRBJ2-7|TRBV28
CASSFGAGWAEQYF
>TRBJ1-5|TRBV29-1
CSVVFGGKNQPQHF
>TRBJ2-5|TRBV14
CASSQMSRQETQYF
>TRBJ1-1|TRBV2
CASSGQMNTEAFF
>TRBJ2-7|TRBV5-6
CASEGGTSYEQYF
>TRBJ1-1|TRBV27
CASSSLARSTEAFF